A single sample gave rise to the 20 T cell receptor beta chains below, sequenced in a study of radiation and T cells in renal cell carcinoma. Described time point: baseline pretreatment blood. Treatment: 15 Gy SBRT to primary tumor, nephrectomy 4 weeks later. Some clones are missing from TCRdb's copy, which holds only in-frame ones; the method was immunoSEQ multiplex PCR. The table has about 59,000 clones, about three quarters seen once. The sample was blood, taken from a patient whose treatment included radiotherapy and nephrectomy. These receptors all stem from a man aged 55 to 70 with renal cell carcinoma.

The gene calls are TRBV18 and TRBJ2-2, with D maybe TRBD2 (5 bases). The CDR3 loop spans 14 amino acids. V was pared by 5 bases and J by 2 bases, with 9 bases between. CDR1 and CDR2 from the germline V gene are KGHSH and LQKENI. Here the CDR3 DNA reads TGTGCCAGCTCAAGGGAGAGAAACACCGGGGAGCTGTTTTTT. This sequence encodes CASSRERNTGELFF.

This clone was counted between two and nine times. The rearrangement links TRBV30 to TRBJ1-1; TRBD1 is a possible D gene (6 bases). This CDR3 has 14 residues. Germline V gene data show CDR1 as GTSNPN and CDR2 as SVGIG (reference sequence). The V and J ends lost 1 base and 1 base respectively, with 10 bases between them. The CDR3 loop reads CAWSEGTPNTEAFF. The CDR3 DNA reads TGTGCCTGGAGTGAGGGGACACCGAACACTGAAGCTTTCTTT.

The CDR3 DNA reads TGTGCCAGTAGAGGGGGCGGCGAGACCCAGTACTTC. Protein sequence: CASRGGGETQYF. The gene calls are TRBV19 and TRBJ2-5; 7 bases agree with TRBD1. Germline V lookup: CDR1 LNHDA, CDR2 SQIVND (reference sequence). This CDR3 spans 12 amino acids. J gave up 5 bases and V 6 bases, and 3 bases lay outside the gene matches.

The chain joins TRBV19 to TRBJ2-5; TRBD1 aligns across 8 bases. V lost 4 bases, J lost 3 bases, and 7 bases stayed unmatched. CDR3 length equals 15 residues. Germline V gene data show CDR1 as LNHDA and CDR2 as SQIVND (reference sequence). DNA of the CDR3: TGTGCCAGTAGTACGACCGGGACAGGTAAAGAGACCCAGTACTTC. Its protein is CASSTTGTGKETQYF.

J is TRBJ2-1 and V is TRBV7-2, with 12 bases matching TRBD2. The CDR3 runs 14 residues. The trim removed 5 bases at V and 7 bases at J, leaving 3 bases unmatched. CDR1 and CDR2 from the germline V gene are SGHTA and FQGNSA. CDR3 loop: CASSRTSGNNEQFF. The CDR3 region has the DNA TGTGCCAGCAGCAGGACTAGCGGGAATAATGAGCAGTTCTTC.

The rearrangement uses TRBV10-3 and TRBJ2-7; D assignment may be TRBD1 or TRBD2 (5 bases each). Germline V gene sequence: CDR1 ENHRY, CDR2 SYGVKD. There are 13 residues in the CDR3. Trimming took 6 bases from V and 6 from J, leaving 15 bases between them. The CDR3 spells CAIRGELDFEQYV. The CDR3 nucleotides read TGTGCCATCAGGGGGGAACTAGACTTCGAGCAGTACGTC.

CDR3 coding DNA: TGCGCCAGCAGCCCCGACTTAGCGGGAGGGCAGGGAGGGCAGTTCTTC. This sequence encodes CASSPDLAGGQGGQFF. The rearrangement uses TRBV5-1 and TRBJ2-1, with 11 bases fitting TRBD2. CDR1 is SGHRS, CDR2 YFSETQ, per germline. V dropped 4 bases and J dropped 12; count of bases not matched to a gene: 15. The CDR3 length is 16 residues.

The chain combines TRBV4-1 with TRBJ2-1; D gene uncertain. CDR3 length equals 16 residues. V gave up 1 base and J gave up 2 bases, with 12 bases separating them. Per the germline V gene, CDR1 is MGHRA and CDR2 is YSYEKL. Written as DNA, the CDR3 is TGCGCCAGCAGCCAAGGGGGAACTGCGACCTACAATGAGCAGTTCTTC. Protein sequence: CASSQGGTATYNEQFF.

The rearrangement uses TRBV7-9 and TRBJ2-2; no firm D call. Trimming took off 2 bases at V and 6 bases at J, with 4 bases between the two ends. CDR1 is SEHNR and CDR2 is FQNEAQ in the germline V gene (reference sequence). This CDR3 region has 12 residues. CDR3 sequence (DNA): TGTGCCAGCAGCTTAATGGCCGGGGAGCTGTTTTTT. Its protein product is CASSLMAGELFF.

The chain uses TRBV29-1 and TRBJ1-1; no reliable D call. This CDR3 is 11 amino acids long. Germline-derived CDR1 and CDR2 are SQVTM and ANQGSEA. V was shortened by 7 bases and J by 2 bases, with 8 bases between the two germline ends. CDR3 in amino acids: CSARGNTEAFF. CDR3 nucleotide sequence: TGCAGCGCCCGGGGAAACACTGAAGCTTTCTTT.

The V and J genes are TRBV25-1 and TRBJ2-7, with no clear D. CDR3 length: 14 amino acids. V gave up 5 bases and J gave up 6 bases, with 17 bases separating them. Germline CDR1 MGHDK, CDR2 SYGVNS. CDR3 sequence: CASSPDGEVGEQYF. CDR3 nucleotides: TGTGCCAGCAGTCCTGACGGCGAGGTAGGCGAGCAGTACTTC.

The chain couples TRBV7-8 to TRBJ2-7; TRBD1 agrees at 8 bases. Germline V gene sequence: CDR1 SGHVS, CDR2 FQNEAQ. V lost 5 bases, J lost 4 bases, and 10 bases stayed unmatched. CDR3 length: 15 residues. CDR3 loop: CASSLSSGTGYEQYV. The CDR3, as DNA: TGTGCCAGCAGCCTATCTTCCGGGACAGGATACGAGCAGTACGTC.

This clone came up a few times. V and J are TRBV9 and TRBJ2-7, with D possibly being TRBD2 (5 bases). The CDR3 extends over 16 amino acids. The germline gives CDR1 SGDLS, CDR2 YYNGEE. Trimming pared 0 bases from V and 4 bases from J, leaving 17 bases between. The CDR3: CASSVDSGLVTYEQYF. In DNA, the CDR3 is TGTGCCAGCAGCGTAGATTCCGGACTGGTCACGTACGAGCAGTACTTC. Combining the CDR3 with reference TRBV9 and TRBJ2-7 gives the whole variable domain DSGVTQTPKHLITATGQRVTLRCSPRSGDLSVYWYQQSLDQGLQFLIQYYNGEERAKGNILERFSAQQFPDLHSELNLSSLELGDSALYFCASSVDSGLVTYEQYFGPGTRLTVT.

This sequence joins TRBV9 and TRBJ2-5; no firm D call. The CDR3 covers 15 residues. Germline V gene data show CDR1 as SGDLS and CDR2 as YYNGEE. V was cut by 0 bases and J by 4 bases, with 13 bases left in between. The CDR3 DNA sequence: TGTGCCAGCAGCGTAGCGGCAGTGAGCATAGAGACCCAGTACTTC. Translating it yields CASSVAAVSIETQYF.

V gene TRBV30 combines with J gene TRBJ1-2, with D unresolved. The V end lost 1 base, the J end lost 5 bases, and 14 bases lay between the germline ends. The CDR3 covers 14 residues. The germline V gene has CDR1 GTSNPN and CDR2 SVGIG (reference sequence). The CDR3 nucleotides read TGTGCCTGGAGTGGCTACCTTAGGGAATATGGCTACACCTTC. It specifies CAWSGYLREYGYTF.

The chain has TRBV7-2 and TRBJ2-2, with D tentatively TRBD1 (5 bases). CDR3 length equals 17 residues. V lost 5 bases and J 3 bases, leaving 19 bases between the germline ends. Germline V gene sequence: CDR1 SGHTA, CDR2 FQGNSA. This CDR3 is CASSRGWGQTYTGELFF. In DNA form, the CDR3 reads TGTGCCAGCAGCAGAGGATGGGGCCAGACGTACACCGGGGAGCTGTTTTTT.

The chain uses TRBV6-1 and TRBJ1-1, with D perhaps matching TRBD1 (5 bases). CDR1 is MNHNS and CDR2 is SASEGT in the germline V gene. This CDR3 has 14 amino acids. The V gene lost 3 bases and the J gene lost 4 bases, with 12 bases spanning the gap. The CDR3 DNA follows: TGTGCCAGCAGTGAGCAGCCAGGGCCCACTGAAGCTTTCTTT. It codes for CASSEQPGPTEAFF.

The genes are TRBV10-3 and TRBJ2-2, with 11 nucleotides matching TRBD2. This CDR3 has 15 residues. Germline CDR1 and CDR2: ENHRY and SYGVKD. The V segment lost 6 bases and the J segment 1 base; nucleotides outside the gene matches: 1. The CDR3, as DNA: TGTGCCATCAGACTAGCGGGGGAGAACACCGGGGAGCTGTTTTTT. Translating gives CAIRLAGENTGELFF.

The chain uses TRBV5-1 and TRBJ2-6, with no clear D. In germline, CDR1 is SGHRS, CDR2 YFSETQ. This CDR3 has 16 amino acids. The germline V and J ends were trimmed by 2 bases and 0 bases, with 9 bases remaining between them. CDR3 region: CASSFGSGSGANVLTF. CDR3 sequence (DNA): TGCGCCAGCAGCTTCGGATCAGGCTCTGGGGCCAACGTCCTGACTTTC.

This chain links TRBV4-1 with TRBJ1-3; D is unresolved. The V gene lost 0 bases and the J gene lost 11 bases, with 14 bases spanning the gap. Germline V gives CDR1 MGHRA, CDR2 YSYEKL. This CDR3 has 14 residues. The chain's CDR3 is CASSQDQGLFAIYF. The CDR3 DNA reads TGCGCCAGCAGCCAAGATCAAGGTTTATTCGCCATATATTTT.